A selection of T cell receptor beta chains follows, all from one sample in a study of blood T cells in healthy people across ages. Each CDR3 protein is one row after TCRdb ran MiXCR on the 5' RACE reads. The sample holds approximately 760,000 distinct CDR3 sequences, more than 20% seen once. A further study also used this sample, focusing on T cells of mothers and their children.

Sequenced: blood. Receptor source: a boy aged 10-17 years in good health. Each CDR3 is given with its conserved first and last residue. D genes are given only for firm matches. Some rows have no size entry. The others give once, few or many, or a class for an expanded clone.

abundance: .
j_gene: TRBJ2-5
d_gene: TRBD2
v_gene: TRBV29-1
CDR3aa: CSVLPLAGLQETQYF
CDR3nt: TGCAGCGTCCTCCCACTAGCGGGGTTACAAGAGACCCAGTACTTC

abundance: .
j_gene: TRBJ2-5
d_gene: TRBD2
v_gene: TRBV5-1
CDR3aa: CASSSSGRSGETQYF
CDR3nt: TGCGCCAGCAGCTCTAGCGGGAGGTCGGGGGAGACCCAGTACTTC

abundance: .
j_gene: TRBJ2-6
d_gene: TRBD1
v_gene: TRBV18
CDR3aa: CASSPWDRVNSGANVLTF
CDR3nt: TGTGCCAGCTCACCGTGGGACAGAGTAAACTCTGGGGCCAACGTCCTGACTTTC

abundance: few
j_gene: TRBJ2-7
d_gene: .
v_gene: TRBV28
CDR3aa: CASSENSPYEQYF
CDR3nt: TGTGCCAGCAGCGAGAACAGTCCCTACGAGCAGTACTTC

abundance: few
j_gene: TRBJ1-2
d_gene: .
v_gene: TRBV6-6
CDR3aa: CASSYDFGGNYGYTF
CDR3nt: TGTGCCAGCAGTTACGACTTCGGGGGGAACTATGGCTACACCTTC

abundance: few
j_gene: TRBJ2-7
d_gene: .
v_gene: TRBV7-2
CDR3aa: CASSRSPYEQYF
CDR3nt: TGTGCCAGCAGCCGATCGCCATACGAGCAGTACTTC

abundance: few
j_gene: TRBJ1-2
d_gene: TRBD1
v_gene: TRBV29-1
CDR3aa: CSVVDRENYGYTF
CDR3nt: TGCAGCGTTGTCGACAGGGAGAACTATGGCTACACCTTC

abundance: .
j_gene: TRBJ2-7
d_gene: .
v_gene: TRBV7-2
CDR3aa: CASTRGTDSYEQYF
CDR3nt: TGTGCCAGCACCCGGGGGACGGACTCCTACGAGCAGTACTTC

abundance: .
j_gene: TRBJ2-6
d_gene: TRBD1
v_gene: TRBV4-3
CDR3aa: CASSQDRDRSYNVLTF
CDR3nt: TGCGCCAGCAGCCAAGATCGGGACAGGAGTTACAACGTCCTGACTTTC

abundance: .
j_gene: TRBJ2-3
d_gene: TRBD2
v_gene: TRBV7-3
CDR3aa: CASSLGGGAADTQYF
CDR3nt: TGTGCCAGCAGCTTAGGCGGGGGGGCTGCGGATACGCAGTATTTT

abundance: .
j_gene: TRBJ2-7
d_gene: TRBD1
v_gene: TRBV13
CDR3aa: CASSFVGQSWEQYF
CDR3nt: TGTGCCAGCAGCTTTGTGGGACAGTCCTGGGAGCAGTACTTC

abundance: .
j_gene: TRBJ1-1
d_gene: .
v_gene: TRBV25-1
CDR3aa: CASSPRTSLEAFF
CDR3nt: TGTGCCAGCAGTCCCCGGACCAGCCTTGAAGCTTTCTTT

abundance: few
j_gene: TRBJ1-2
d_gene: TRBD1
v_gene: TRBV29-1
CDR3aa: CSVEPGRGNYGYTF
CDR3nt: TGCAGCGTTGAACCGGGCAGGGGGAACTATGGCTACACCTTC

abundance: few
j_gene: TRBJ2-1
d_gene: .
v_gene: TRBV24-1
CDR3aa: CATGQEKFF
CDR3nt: TGTGCCACGGGACAAGAAAAGTTCTTC

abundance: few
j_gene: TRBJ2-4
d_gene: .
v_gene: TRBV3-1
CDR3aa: CASSQDMGLKNIQYF
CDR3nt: TGTGCCAGCAGCCAAGACATGGGCCTTAAAAACATTCAGTACTTC

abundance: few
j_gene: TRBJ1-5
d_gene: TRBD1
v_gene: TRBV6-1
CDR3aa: CASTSQGAVQPQHF
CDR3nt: TGTGCCAGCACTTCTCAGGGGGCGGTTCAGCCCCAGCATTTT

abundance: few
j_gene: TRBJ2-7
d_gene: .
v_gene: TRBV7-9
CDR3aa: CASSPPGSDYEQYF
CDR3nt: TGTGCCAGCAGCCCCCCAGGCAGTGACTACGAGCAGTACTTC

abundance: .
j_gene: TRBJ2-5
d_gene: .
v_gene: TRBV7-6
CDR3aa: CASSRNGETQYF
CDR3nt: TGTGCCAGCAGCAGAAACGGAGAGACCCAGTACTTC

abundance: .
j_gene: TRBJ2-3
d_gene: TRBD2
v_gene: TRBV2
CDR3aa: CASSELRELTDTQYF
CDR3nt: TGTGCCAGCAGTGAATTGCGGGAGTTGACAGATACGCAGTATTTT

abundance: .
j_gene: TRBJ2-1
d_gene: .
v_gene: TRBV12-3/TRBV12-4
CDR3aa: CASNSLLAGDNEQFF
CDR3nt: TGTGCCAGCAACAGTTTACTAGCTGGGGATAATGAGCAGTTCTTC

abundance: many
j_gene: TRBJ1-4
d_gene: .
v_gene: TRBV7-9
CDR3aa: CASTSQGATNEKLFF
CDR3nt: TGTGCCAGCACTAGCCAGGGCGCAACTAATGAAAAACTGTTTTTT

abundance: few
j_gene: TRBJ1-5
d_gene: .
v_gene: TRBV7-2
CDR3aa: CASSLSLGQPQHF
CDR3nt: TGTGCCAGCAGCTTAAGTTTGGGTCAGCCCCAGCATTTT

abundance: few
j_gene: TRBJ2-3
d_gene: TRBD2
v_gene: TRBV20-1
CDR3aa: CSASGRAASDTQYF
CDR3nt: TGCAGTGCTAGCGGGAGGGCCGCATCAGATACGCAGTATTTT

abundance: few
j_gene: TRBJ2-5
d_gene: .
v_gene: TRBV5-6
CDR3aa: CASSSLGTEQETQYF
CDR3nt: TGTGCCAGCAGTTCACTGGGGACGGAACAAGAGACCCAGTACTTC

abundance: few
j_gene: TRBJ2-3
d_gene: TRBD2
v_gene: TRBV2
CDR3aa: CASNKAGGGTDTQYF
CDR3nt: TGTGCCAGCAACAAAGCGGGGGGAGGCACAGATACGCAGTATTTT

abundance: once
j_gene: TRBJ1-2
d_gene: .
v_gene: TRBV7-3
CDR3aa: CASSLTEQGGYTF
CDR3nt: TGTGCCAGCAGCTTAACGGAACAGGGTGGCTACACCTTC

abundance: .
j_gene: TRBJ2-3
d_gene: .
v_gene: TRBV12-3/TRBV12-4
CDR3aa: CASSLEALDTQYF
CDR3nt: TGTGCCAGCAGTTTAGAGGCGCTAGATACGCAGTATTTT

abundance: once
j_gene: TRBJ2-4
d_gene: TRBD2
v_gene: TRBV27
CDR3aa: CASSNRREGAKNIQYF
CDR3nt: TGTGCCAGCAGTAATCGGCGGGAGGGAGCCAAAAACATTCAGTACTTC

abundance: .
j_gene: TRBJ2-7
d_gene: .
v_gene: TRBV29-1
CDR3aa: CRGAGAEQYF
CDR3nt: TGCCGGGGGGCTGGAGCCGAGCAGTACTTC

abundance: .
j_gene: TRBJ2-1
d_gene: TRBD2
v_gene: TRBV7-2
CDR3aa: CASSLSPSGMAEQFF
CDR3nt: TGTGCCAGCAGCTTATCCCCTAGCGGGATGGCTGAGCAGTTCTTC

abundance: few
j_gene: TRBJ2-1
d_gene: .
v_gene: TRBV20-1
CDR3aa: CSASGRSYNEQFF
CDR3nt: TGCAGTGCTAGTGGACGATCCTACAATGAGCAGTTCTTC

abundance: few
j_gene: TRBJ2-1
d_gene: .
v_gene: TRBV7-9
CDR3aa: CASSLAVTHEQFF
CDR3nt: TGTGCCAGCAGCTTAGCCGTAACCCATGAGCAGTTCTTC

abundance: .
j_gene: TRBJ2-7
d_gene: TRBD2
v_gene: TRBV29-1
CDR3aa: CSVDSKGGGYEQYF
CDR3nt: TGCAGCGTTGATTCTAAAGGCGGGGGCTACGAGCAGTACTTC

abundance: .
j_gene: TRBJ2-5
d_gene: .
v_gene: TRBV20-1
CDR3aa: CSASGGRETQETQYF
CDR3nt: TGCAGTGCTAGCGGGGGAAGGGAAACACAAGAGACCCAGTACTTC

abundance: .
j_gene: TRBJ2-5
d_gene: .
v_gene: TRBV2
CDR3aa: CASSREVETQYF
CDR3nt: TGTGCCAGCAGTAGGGAGGTGGAGACCCAGTACTTC

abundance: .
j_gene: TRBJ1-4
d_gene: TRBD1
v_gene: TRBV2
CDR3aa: CASIGQGAEEKLFF
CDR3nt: TGTGCCAGCATCGGTCAGGGGGCGGAAGAAAAACTGTTTTTT

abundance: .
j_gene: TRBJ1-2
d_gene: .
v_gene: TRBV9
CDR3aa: CASSALLGGKAGYTF
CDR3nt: TGTGCCAGCAGCGCTCTTCTCGGGGGGAAGGCTGGCTACACCTTC

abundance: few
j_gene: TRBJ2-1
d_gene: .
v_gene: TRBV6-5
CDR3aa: CASSYFVGADNEQFF
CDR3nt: TGTGCCAGCAGTTACTTTGTGGGAGCAGACAATGAGCAGTTCTTC

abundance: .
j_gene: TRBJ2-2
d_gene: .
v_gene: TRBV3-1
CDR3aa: CASSQGSYGGELFF
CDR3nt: TGTGCCAGCAGCCAGGGTAGTTACGGCGGGGAGCTGTTTTTT

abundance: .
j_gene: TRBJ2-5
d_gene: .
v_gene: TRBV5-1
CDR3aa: CASSTHMKYQETQYF
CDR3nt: TGCGCCAGCAGCACCCACATGAAGTACCAAGAGACCCAGTACTTC

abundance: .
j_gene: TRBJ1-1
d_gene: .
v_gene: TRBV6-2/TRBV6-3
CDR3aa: CASSRLSTRAFF
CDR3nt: TGTGCCAGCAGCCGGCTCTCGACGAGGGCTTTCTTT

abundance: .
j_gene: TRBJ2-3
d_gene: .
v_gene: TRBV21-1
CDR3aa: CASSKAEGIFTDTQYF
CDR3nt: TGTGCCAGCAGCAAAGCCGAGGGGATCTTCACAGATACGCAGTATTTT

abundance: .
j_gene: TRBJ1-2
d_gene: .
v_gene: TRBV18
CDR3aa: CASSQGTDYGYTF
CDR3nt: TGTGCCAGCTCCCAAGGGACGGATTATGGCTACACCTTC

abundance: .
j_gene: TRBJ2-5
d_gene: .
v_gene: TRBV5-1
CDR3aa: CASTQGVGVETQYF
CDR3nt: TGCGCCAGCACCCAAGGGGTAGGAGTGGAGACCCAGTACTTC

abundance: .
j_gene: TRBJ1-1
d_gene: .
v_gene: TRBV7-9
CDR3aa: CASSLDRFNTEAFF
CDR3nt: TGTGCCAGCAGCTTGGACAGATTTAACACTGAAGCTTTCTTT

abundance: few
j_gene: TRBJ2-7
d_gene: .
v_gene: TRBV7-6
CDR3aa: CASSLDQGVYEQYF
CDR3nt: TGTGCCAGCAGCTTAGACCAGGGAGTCTACGAGCAGTACTTC